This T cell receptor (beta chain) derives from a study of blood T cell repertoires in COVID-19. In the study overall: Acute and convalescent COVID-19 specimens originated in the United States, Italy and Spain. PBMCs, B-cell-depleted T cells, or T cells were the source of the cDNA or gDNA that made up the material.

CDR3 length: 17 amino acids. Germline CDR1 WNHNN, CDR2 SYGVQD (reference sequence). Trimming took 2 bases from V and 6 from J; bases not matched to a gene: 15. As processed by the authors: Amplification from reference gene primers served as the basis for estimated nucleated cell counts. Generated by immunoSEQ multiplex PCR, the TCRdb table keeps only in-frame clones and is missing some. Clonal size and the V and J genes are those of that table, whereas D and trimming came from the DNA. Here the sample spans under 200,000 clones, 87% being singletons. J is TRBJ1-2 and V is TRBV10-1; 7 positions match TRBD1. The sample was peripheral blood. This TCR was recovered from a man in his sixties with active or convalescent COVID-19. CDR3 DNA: TGCGCCAGCAGTGAGGCCCACAGGGGTATCGGGGTCGATGGCTACACCTTC. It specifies CASSEAHRGIGVDGYTF.